The present TCR beta chain was sequenced within a study of T cells in localized non-small cell lung cancer. The CDR3 is 16 amino acids. The germline V gene encodes CDR1 MNHNY and CDR2 SVGAGI (reference sequence). V dropped 5 bases and J dropped 1 base, with 14 bases sitting between them. Measured with immunoSEQ multiplex PCR; TCRdb has only the in-frame clones, and not every one. The sample holds around 79,000 clones, about three quarters seen once. The receptor comes from a man aged 35 to 69 with stage II squamous cell lung carcinoma. The sample was PBMCs, taken before any cancer treatment. The chain links TRBV6-6 to TRBJ2-2, with unresolved D. The CDR3 is CASSPQGHKNTGELFF. The CDR3, as DNA: TGTGCCAGCAGTCCCCAAGGCCATAAGAACACCGGGGAGCTGTTTTTT.